This T cell receptor beta chain was documented in a study of blood T cells in healthy people across ages. A sample-barcoded 5' primer and a J-beta primer mix were used in a second PCR of roughly 6 to 11 cycles. Per sample, CDR3-containing paired-end reads numbered at least 2.5 million. TCRdb re-called the 5' RACE reads with MiXCR, one entry per CDR3 protein. The table has about 760,000 distinct CDR3 sequences, approximately 25% seen once. This clonotype was counted only a few times. The antigen is undetermined. One end of the junction is discordant with germline, which a read error may explain. The CDR3 is 15 amino acids. Germline CDR1 reads MNHEY; CDR2 reads SVGEGT. Study observations and caveats: For the donors, CMV status was unknown and possibly confounded expanded clonotype changes.

This sample was shared with a second study, whose subject was T cells of mothers and their children. From that paper: Over 8 million TCR beta CDR3 reads were obtained from each mother, and 3 million to 3.5 million from each child. It was observed that no persistent microchimeric T cell clones could be detected.

This TCR was recovered from a boy between 10 and 17 years old in good health. Sequencing was carried out using blood. The J gene is TRBJ1-2, the V gene TRBV6-2 or TRBV6-3; D remains unclear. The CDR3 region has the DNA TGTGCCAGCAGTCTTCGGCCTGAAGCTAACTATGGCCACACCTTC. Amino acid sequence: CASSLRPEANYGHTF.